The clone carrying this TCR beta chain appeared many times. The data belong to a study of early T cells in non-severe SARS-CoV-2 infection. TCRdb passed the 5' RACE reads through MiXCR, listing each CDR3 protein once. The sample includes tens of thousands of distinct CDR3 sequences, around 16% seen only once; the top ten take 5.1%. The sample here was whole blood, taken at baseline. The origin of this receptor is an adult who was a healthcare worker with PCR-confirmed SARS-CoV-2 infection or an uninfected control (not recorded which).

The CDR3 is CASRRGYEQYF. The CDR3 DNA sequence: TGTGCCAGCAGGAGGGGCTACGAGCAGTACTTC. The rearrangement links TRBV25-1 to TRBJ2-7; D tentatively reads TRBD1 or TRBD2 (5 bases each). The CDR3 extends over 11 amino acids. The V gene's germline CDR1 is MGHDK and CDR2 SYGVNS. Trimming cost V 6 bases and J 3 bases, with 6 bases left between them.